The 8 T cell receptor beta chains below come from one sample, sequenced in a study of CD8 T cell repertoires and HIV-1 epitope variants. Generated by immunoSEQ multiplex PCR, the TCRdb table keeps only in-frame clones and is missing some. The sample carries about 90,000 clones, approximately 70% recorded once. The specimen was uncultured baseline CD8+ T cells from peripheral blood mononuclear cells (PBMCs). Receptors originate from a male donor with HIV.

The rearrangement joins TRBV6-5 to TRBJ2-3; possible D gene TRBD2, 5 bases. CDR3 size: 14 residues. V lost 7 bases and J lost 0, with 11 bases in between. Germline CDR1 is MNHEY and CDR2 is SVGAGI. The CDR3 DNA sequence: TGTGCCAGCACCTCGGGGTTTAGCACAGATACGCAGTATTTT. This encodes CASTSGFSTDTQYF.

The chain recombines TRBV7-2 with TRBJ1-2, with D uncertain. Trimming took off 1 base at V and 0 bases at J, with 6 bases between the two ends. The V gene's germline CDR1 is SGHTA and CDR2 FQGNSA. The CDR3 runs to 14 residues. CDR3 region: CASSLGTANYGYTF. DNA for the CDR3: TGTGCCAGCAGCTTAGGAACAGCTAACTATGGCTACACCTTC.

The gene calls are TRBV10-2 and TRBJ2-7; D ambiguous. The CDR3 runs 12 residues. CDR1 is WSHSY and CDR2 is SAAADI in the germline V gene. V lost 4 bases to trimming and J lost 2 bases, with 6 bases between them. DNA for the CDR3: TGCGCCAGCAGTGTAGCTACCTACGAGCAGTACTTC. This codes for CASSVATYEQYF.

The chain links TRBV9 to TRBJ2-7, with D perhaps matching TRBD2 (6 bases). Germline values: CDR1 SGDLS, CDR2 YYNGEE. V was clipped by 4 bases and J by 2 bases, with 13 bases between them. The CDR3 spans 14 residues. As DNA, the CDR3 is TGTGCCAGCAGCTCCCGGGACTTCCCCTACGAGCAGTACTTC. Translation: CASSSRDFPYEQYF.

The chain recombines TRBV30 with TRBJ1-1; D might be TRBD1 (5 bases). V gave up 3 bases and J gave up 1 base, with 9 bases separating them. The CDR3 contains 13 residues. Germline lookup yields CDR1 GTSNPN and CDR2 SVGIG (reference sequence). CDR3: CAWRGGQNTEAFF. The DNA of the CDR3 is TGTGCCTGGAGGGGGGGTCAGAACACTGAAGCTTTCTTT.

The rearrangement links TRBV9 to TRBJ2-1; TRBD2 might be the D (5 bases). CDR3 size: 15 residues. Deletions cut 0 bases from V and 5 bases from J, with 12 bases between. Germline V gives CDR1 SGDLS, CDR2 YYNGEE. This CDR3 reads CASSVAGSPHNEQFF. The CDR3 nucleotides are TGTGCCAGCAGCGTAGCGGGGAGTCCTCACAATGAGCAGTTCTTC.

This clone was detected a few times. This rearrangement joins TRBV4-1 to TRBJ1-1; 8 nucleotides match TRBD1. The CDR3 extends over 16 amino acids. J lost 1 base, V lost 0 bases, and 4 bases had no gene match. Germline-derived CDR1 and CDR2 are MGHRA and YSYEKL. CDR3 nucleotides: TGCGCCAGCAGCCAAGATTGGCAGGGGGCGAACACTGAAGCTTTCTTT. It yields the protein CASSQDWQGANTEAFF.

There are a few counts of this clone. V and J are TRBV6-5 and TRBJ1-1, with 7 bases that match TRBD1. CDR1 and CDR2 (germline): MNHEY, SVGAGI. V was pared by 6 bases and J by 0 bases, with 4 bases of the junction left unmatched. The CDR3 is 14 amino acids. The CDR3 reads CASSRTGVNTEAFF. The DNA of the CDR3 is TGTGCCAGCAGCCGGACAGGCGTGAACACTGAAGCTTTCTTT.